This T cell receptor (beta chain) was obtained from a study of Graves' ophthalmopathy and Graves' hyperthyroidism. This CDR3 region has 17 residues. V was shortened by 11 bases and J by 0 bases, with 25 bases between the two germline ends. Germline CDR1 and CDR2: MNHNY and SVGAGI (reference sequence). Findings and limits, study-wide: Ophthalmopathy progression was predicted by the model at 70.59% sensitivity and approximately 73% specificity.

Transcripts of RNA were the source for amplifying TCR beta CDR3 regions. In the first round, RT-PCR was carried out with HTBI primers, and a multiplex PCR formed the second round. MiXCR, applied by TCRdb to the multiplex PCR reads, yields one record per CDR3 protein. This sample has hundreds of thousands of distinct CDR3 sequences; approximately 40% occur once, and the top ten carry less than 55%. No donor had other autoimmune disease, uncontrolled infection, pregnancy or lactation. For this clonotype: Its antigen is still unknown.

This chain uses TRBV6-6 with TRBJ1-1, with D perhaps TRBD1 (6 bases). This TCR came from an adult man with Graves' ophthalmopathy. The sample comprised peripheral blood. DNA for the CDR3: TGTGCCGTCTCGTGGACAGATGGGCCGAGGCTGAACACTGAAGCTTTCTTT. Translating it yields CAVSWTDGPRLNTEAFF.